Sequencing of this T cell receptor beta chain was carried out in a study of T cells in Graves' hyperthyroidism and ophthalmopathy. Regarding the study as a whole: Peripheral blood also featured most of the thyroid clonotypes expanded above 0.001.

The source material, RNA transcripts, was used to amplify TCR beta CDR3 regions. The study used the HTBI primer set for a first-round RT-PCR of the TCR CDR3. A single record per CDR3 protein comes from TCRdb applying MiXCR to the multiplex PCR reads. The sample lists around 350,000 distinct CDR3 sequences, about 18% seen once, with about 4% in the top ten. This clonotype was picked up many times. Its antigen is currently unknown. Patients were excluded because of uncontrolled infection, other autoimmune disease, pregnancy or lactation. Germline V gives CDR1 MNHEY, CDR2 SVGAGI. This CDR3 is 14 amino acids long. Trimming stripped 1 base from V and 3 bases from J, with 9 bases between.

The sequence derives from a woman aged 18-35 years with Graves' hyperthyroidism. The J gene is TRBJ1-1, the V gene TRBV6-5; the D gene is possibly TRBD1 (6 bases). Sequenced input: blood. The CDR3: CASSYYRQDTEAFF. The CDR3 DNA reads TGTGCCAGCAGTTACTATAGACAGGACACTGAAGCTTTCTTT.